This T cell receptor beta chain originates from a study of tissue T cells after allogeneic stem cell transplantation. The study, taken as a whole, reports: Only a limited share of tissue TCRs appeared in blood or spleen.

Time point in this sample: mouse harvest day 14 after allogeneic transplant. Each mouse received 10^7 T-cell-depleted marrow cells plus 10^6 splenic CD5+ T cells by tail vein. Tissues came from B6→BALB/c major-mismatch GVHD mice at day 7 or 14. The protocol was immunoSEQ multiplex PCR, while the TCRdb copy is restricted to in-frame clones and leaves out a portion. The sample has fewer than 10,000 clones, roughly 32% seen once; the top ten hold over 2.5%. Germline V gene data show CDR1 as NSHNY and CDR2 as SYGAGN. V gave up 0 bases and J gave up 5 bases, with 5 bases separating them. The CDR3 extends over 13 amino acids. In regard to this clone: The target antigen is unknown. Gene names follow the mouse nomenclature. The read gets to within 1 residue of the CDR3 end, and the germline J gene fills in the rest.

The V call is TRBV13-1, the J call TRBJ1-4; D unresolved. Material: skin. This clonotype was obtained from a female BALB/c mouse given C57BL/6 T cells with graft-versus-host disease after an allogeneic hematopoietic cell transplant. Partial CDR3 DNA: TGTGCCAGCAGTGATGCCCCTAACGAAAGATTATTT. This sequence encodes CASSDAPNERLF. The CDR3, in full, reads CASSDAPNERLFF.